Presented here are 31 T cell receptor beta chains from one specimen sequenced in a study of blood T cell repertoires in COVID-19. This table comes from immunoSEQ multiplex PCR, and its TCRdb copy is limited to in-frame clones, with some not included. The sample records 250,000 to 400,000 clones, 88% being singletons. Specimen: peripheral blood. These receptors all come from a woman in her 30s with COVID-19, enrolled during active disease.

This clone has a handful of counts. This chain links TRBV7-8 with TRBJ2-7; weak D call: TRBD1 (6 bases). The CDR3 contains 14 residues. The V and J ends lost 1 base and 2 bases respectively, with 9 bases between them. Germline loops: CDR1 SGHVS, CDR2 FQNEAQ. The CDR3 bases are TGTGCCAGCAGCTTAGGGGGACAAACCTACGAGCAGTACGTC. Translated: CASSLGGQTYEQYV.

A few counts support this clone. This chain links TRBV18 with TRBJ1-5; 8 bases agree with TRBD1. After removal of 3 bases from V and 9 bases from J, the junction contained 13 bases not matched to a gene. The CDR3 contains 16 residues. CDR1 is KGHSH and CDR2 is LQKENI in the germline V gene. The CDR3 loop is CASSPTGTGHGRPQHF. CDR3 sequence (DNA): TGTGCCAGCTCACCCACCGGGACAGGCCACGGAAGGCCCCAGCATTTT.

The chain combines TRBV24-1 with TRBJ2-2; D unclear. The ends were cut back, 5 bases at V and 6 bases at J, with 12 bases in the middle. The CDR3 has 14 residues. CDR1 KGHDR and CDR2 SFDVKD come from the germline V gene. CDR3 DNA: TGTGCCACCAGTGTTAGATCTCGGGCCGGGGAGCTGTTTTTT. Residues: CATSVRSRAGELFF.

This CDR3 is CASRGNTIYF. Written as DNA, the CDR3 is TGTGCCAGCCGCGGGAACACCATATATTTT. The chain recombines TRBV28 with TRBJ1-3; D is unresolved. Trimming cost V 8 bases and J 7 bases, with 6 bases left between them. Germline CDR1 reads MDHEN; CDR2 reads SYDVKM. The CDR3 contains 10 residues.

The rearrangement joins TRBV7-9 to TRBJ2-1, with D unclear. This CDR3 region has 11 residues. Germline V gives CDR1 SEHNR, CDR2 FQNEAQ (reference sequence). Trimming left V 8 bases short and J 9 bases short, with 11 bases between. CDR3 sequence: CASSDSVEQFF. The CDR3 DNA reads as TGTGCCAGCTCTGACTCCGTTGAGCAGTTCTTC.

CDR3 sequence: CAISDRGRDTGELFF. The CDR3 DNA follows: TGTGCCATCAGTGACAGGGGTCGGGACACCGGGGAGCTGTTTTTT. The rearrangement uses TRBV10-3 and TRBJ2-2; D is possibly TRBD1 (6 bases). The CDR3 length is 15 residues. CDR1 and CDR2 (germline): ENHRY, SYGVKD. V was cut by 3 bases and J by 3 bases, with 11 bases left in between.

The rearrangement links TRBV2 to TRBJ2-3; 11 nucleotides agree with TRBD2. V gave up 1 base and J gave up 6 bases; unmatched junction bases: 6. The CDR3 runs to 16 residues. Germline CDR1 and CDR2: SNHLY and FYNNEI. The CDR3 nucleotides are TGTGCCAGCAGTGAAGGGCTAGCGGGGGGCTGGGATACGCAGTATTTT. It specifies CASSEGLAGGWDTQYF.

The rearrangement links TRBV7-9 to TRBJ1-4, with unresolved D. From germline, CDR1 is SEHNR and CDR2 FQNEAQ (reference sequence). Trimming removed 1 base from V and 0 bases from J, with 6 bases in between. The CDR3 consists of 15 residues. CDR3 sequence reads: CASSLGQATNEKLFF. The CDR3 DNA follows: TGTGCCAGCAGCTTAGGGCAGGCAACTAATGAAAAACTGTTTTTT.

This chain joins TRBV2 and TRBJ2-7; 7 nucleotides align to TRBD1. The CDR3 covers 13 residues. V shed 6 bases and J 7 bases; nucleotides not matched to a gene: 9. Per the germline V gene, CDR1 is SNHLY and CDR2 is FYNNEI. The CDR3 bases are TGTGCCAGCAGGGCGACAGGGTCGGGAGAGCAGTACTTC. Amino acids: CASRATGSGEQYF.

The V gene is TRBV5-1, the J gene TRBJ2-3, with 7 bases matching TRBD1. Trimming cost V 4 bases and J 4 bases; bases outside gene matches: 9. This CDR3 is built from 15 residues. The germline V gene encodes CDR1 SGHRS and CDR2 YFSETQ. The CDR3 DNA sequence: TGCGCCAGCAGCGATGAGGGGGCAGGGGCAGATACGCAGTATTTT. This encodes CASSDEGAGADTQYF.

The chain couples TRBV5-4 to TRBJ1-5; 9 nucleotides align to TRBD1. Germline V gene sequence: CDR1 SGHNT, CDR2 YYREEE (reference sequence). The CDR3 loop spans 15 amino acids. Trimming removed 4 bases from V and 1 base from J; junction bases left unmatched: 3. The CDR3 region is CASSEGQGSNQPQHF. DNA for the CDR3: TGTGCCAGCAGCGAGGGACAGGGAAGCAATCAGCCCCAGCATTTT. Combining the CDR3 with reference TRBV5-4 and TRBJ1-5 gives the whole variable domain ETGVTQSPTHLIKTRGQQVTLRCSSQSGHNTVSWYQQALGQGPQFIFQYYREEENGRGNFPPRFSGLQFPNYSSELNVNALELDDSALYLCASSEGQGSNQPQHFGDGTRLSIL.

V and J are TRBV15 and TRBJ2-1; 12 bases are shared with TRBD2. Germline loops: CDR1 LNHNV, CDR2 YYDKDF (reference sequence). This CDR3 has 15 residues. V lost 1 base, J lost 7 bases, and 2 bases stayed unmatched. The CDR3 sequence is CATSRGTSGVNEQFF. CDR3 nucleotides: TGTGCCACCAGCAGAGGGACTAGCGGGGTGAATGAGCAGTTCTTC.

Note on this clone: The same CDR3 is also encoded by other DNA sequences in this sample. The rearrangement uses TRBV5-1 and TRBJ1-1, with unresolved D. CDR3 size: 13 residues. Per germline, CDR1 SGHRS and CDR2 YFSETQ. Trimming pared 4 bases from V and 1 base from J, leaving 8 bases between. Here the CDR3 reads CASSLGGNTEAFF. The CDR3 region has the DNA TGCGCCAGCAGCCTCGGCGGGAACACTGAAGCTTTCTTT. Complete variable domain (other parts from reference TRBV5-1 and TRBJ1-1): KAGVTQTPRYLIKTRGQQVTLSCSPISGHRSVSWYQQTPGQGLQFLFEYFSETQRNKGNFPGRFSGRQFSNSRSEMNVSTLELGDSALYLCASSLGGNTEAFFGQGTRLTVV.

This clone was observed once. The identical CDR3 is also encoded by other nucleotide sequences in the sample. This chain joins TRBV7-9 and TRBJ2-7, with D perhaps TRBD2 (5 bases). Trimming took off 1 base at V and 1 base at J, with 11 bases between the two ends. This CDR3 region has 15 residues. Germline assignment: CDR1 SEHNR and CDR2 FQNEAQ (reference sequence). This CDR3 reads CASSLVSGGSYEQYF. The CDR3 DNA sequence: TGTGCCAGCAGCTTAGTCAGCGGCGGATCCTACGAGCAGTACTTC.

The chain is built from TRBV3-1 (or the pseudogene TRBV3-2) and TRBJ2-3, with 13 bases fitting TRBD2. J was trimmed by 6 bases and V by 6 bases; bases with no gene match: 6. This CDR3 spans 15 amino acids. From germline, CDR1 is LGHDT and CDR2 YNNKEL (reference sequence). The chain's CDR3 is CASRRTSGGVDTQYF. As DNA, the CDR3 is TGTGCCAGCAGAAGAACTAGCGGGGGGGTGGATACGCAGTATTTT.

The chain employs TRBV27 and TRBJ1-4; TRBD1 is a possible D gene (5 bases). This CDR3 is built from 15 residues. V gave up 0 bases and J gave up 7 bases, with 12 bases separating them. Germline CDR1 MNHEY, CDR2 SMNVEV (reference sequence). CDR3: CASSLSAGSGEKLFF. CDR3 DNA sequence: TGTGCCAGCAGTTTATCGGCAGGGTCTGGTGAAAAACTGTTTTTT.

The V gene is TRBV5-6, the J gene TRBJ2-1; D is possibly TRBD2 (7 bases). V lost 1 base, J lost 10 bases, and 18 bases lay in between. The CDR3 loop spans 15 amino acids. The germline V gene has CDR1 SGHDT and CDR2 YYEEEE. This CDR3 is CASSLRGGRLGEQFF. CDR3 sequence (DNA): TGTGCCAGCAGCTTGCGCGGGGGCCGACTGGGGGAGCAGTTCTTC.

The rearrangement uses TRBV3-1 (or the pseudogene TRBV3-2) and TRBJ2-1; TRBD2 agrees at 8 bases. The J segment lost 5 bases and the V segment lost 1 base, leaving 7 bases of the junction unmatched. The germline V gene encodes CDR1 LGHDT and CDR2 YNNKEL (reference sequence). The CDR3 has 16 amino acids. The CDR3, as DNA: TGTGCCAGCAGCCAAGGAATAGCGGGGAGAAACAATGAGCAGTTCTTC. This gives the protein CASSQGIAGRNNEQFF.

This clone came up once. V gene TRBV10-2 combines with J gene TRBJ1-5; 9 bases are a match to TRBD1. The germline CDR1 and CDR2 sequences are WSHSY and SAAADI. The CDR3 has 16 residues. V shed 3 bases and J 1 base; nucleotides not matched to a gene: 4. The CDR3 region is CASSELQGASNQPQHF. CDR3 bases: TGCGCCAGCAGTGAACTACAGGGGGCGAGCAATCAGCCCCAGCATTTT.

V and J are TRBV6-5 and TRBJ1-3, with 7 positions matching TRBD1. CDR1 MNHEY and CDR2 SVGAGI come from the germline V gene. V lost 7 bases and J lost 4; bases outside the gene matches: 10. The length of the CDR3 is 15 residues. The CDR3 region is CASNKDRSFGNTIYF. The CDR3 DNA sequence: TGTGCCAGCAATAAGGACAGGTCATTCGGAAACACCATATATTTT.

The chain has TRBV5-6 and TRBJ1-2, with TRBD1 matching 8 bases. V lost 4 bases to trimming and J lost 4 bases; unmatched junction nucleotides: 9. Germline CDR1 SGHDT, CDR2 YYEEEE. The CDR3 is 15 residues long. In DNA form, the CDR3 reads TGTGCCAGCAGCCGGTGGGGACAGGAAATCTATGGCTACACCTTC. Its protein is CASSRWGQEIYGYTF.

The rearrangement links TRBV5-1 to TRBJ2-1, with 15 bases fitting TRBD2. With 3 bases clipped from V and 3 bases from J, the junction kept 1 base outside the gene matches. Germline V gene lookup returns CDR1 SGHRS and CDR2 YFSETQ. The CDR3 is made up of 16 amino acids. As DNA, the CDR3 is TGCGCCAGCAGCTGGACTAGCGGGGGGGTCTACAATGAGCAGTTCTTC. Translating it yields CASSWTSGGVYNEQFF. Variable domain in full (rest from reference TRBV5-1 and TRBJ2-1): KAGVTQTPRYLIKTRGQQVTLSCSPISGHRSVSWYQQTPGQGLQFLFEYFSETQRNKGNFPGRFSGRQFSNSRSEMNVSTLELGDSALYLCASSWTSGGVYNEQFFGPGTRLTVL.

The V call is TRBV28, the J call TRBJ2-7, with a weak D call TRBD1 (6 bases). The CDR3 runs 15 residues. CDR1 and CDR2 from the germline V gene are MDHEN and SYDVKM. Trimming took off 4 bases at V and 2 bases at J, with 15 bases between the two ends. This CDR3 reads CASSSGRQATYEQYV. For the CDR3, the DNA is TGTGCCAGCAGTTCCGGGCGACAGGCGACCTACGAGCAGTACGTC.

This clone was seen more than once but under ten times. V is TRBV7-9 and J is TRBJ2-7; D is unresolved. V dropped 5 bases and J dropped 2 bases, with 10 bases sitting between them. CDR3 length equals 13 residues. Germline V gives CDR1 SEHNR, CDR2 FQNEAQ (reference sequence). The CDR3 coding sequence is TGTGCCAGCAGCCCCCGGTCGACCTACGAGCAGTACTTC. It codes for CASSPRSTYEQYF.

V gene TRBV25-1 combines with J gene TRBJ1-1, with D uncertain. Trimming took off 1 base at V and 5 bases at J, with 14 bases between the two ends. Germline V lookup: CDR1 MGHDK, CDR2 SYGVNS. The CDR3 runs to 15 residues. CDR3: CASSESVRDGTEAFF. DNA for the CDR3: TGTGCCAGCAGTGAATCTGTCCGGGATGGGACTGAAGCTTTCTTT.

In this sample, this clone turned up once. The chain links TRBV6-1 to TRBJ1-3; unclear D gene. The V and J ends lost 6 bases and 4 bases respectively, with 7 bases between them. Germline assignment: CDR1 MNHNS and CDR2 SASEGT. This CDR3 is 12 amino acids long. CDR3 region: CASRSYGNTIYF. CDR3 DNA sequence: TGTGCCAGCAGGAGCTACGGAAACACCATATATTTT.

The chain is built from TRBV7-2 and TRBJ2-2, with 10 bases fitting TRBD1. Trimming removed 4 bases from V and 3 bases from J; junction bases left unmatched: 5. The CDR3 runs to 16 residues. Germline CDR1 and CDR2: SGHTA and FQGNSA. The CDR3 nucleotides are TGTGCCAGCAGCTCGACAGGGGGCCTATACACCGGGGAGCTGTTTTTT. Residues: CASSSTGGLYTGELFF. Using reference TRBV7-2 and TRBJ2-2 for the parts outside the CDR3, the full variable domain is GAGVSQSPSNKVTEKGKDVELRCDPISGHTALYWYRQSLGQGLEFLIYFQGNSAPDKSGLPSDRFSAERTGGSVSTLTIQRTQQEDSAVYLCASSSTGGLYTGELFFGEGSRLTVL.

The chain is built from TRBV5-1 and TRBJ2-2, with 8 bases matching TRBD1. Looked up from germline, CDR1 is SGHRS and CDR2 is YFSETQ. There are 16 residues in the CDR3. Trimming removed 5 bases from V and 3 bases from J; junction bases left unmatched: 9. The chain's CDR3 is CASRDPGGADTGELFF. The DNA of the CDR3 is TGCGCCAGCAGGGATCCAGGGGGCGCTGACACCGGGGAGCTGTTTTTT.

Only one count was recorded for this clone. This chain joins TRBV19 and TRBJ1-1, with 7 nucleotides matching TRBD1. Looked up from germline, CDR1 is LNHDA and CDR2 is SQIVND (reference sequence). This CDR3 contains 13 residues. The junction had 9 bases not matched to a gene; V was cut back by 8 bases and J by 6 bases. The CDR3 coding sequence is TGTGCCAGTTCCTATGGGACAGCTGCTGAAGCTTTCTTT. It is translated as CASSYGTAAEAFF.

V is TRBV6-5 and J is TRBJ1-2; D perhaps matches TRBD1 (5 bases). V gave up 0 bases and J gave up 8 bases, with 10 bases separating them. CDR3 length: 13 residues. Germline V lookup: CDR1 MNHEY, CDR2 SVGAGI. CDR3: CASSYSGAGGYTF. Here the CDR3 DNA reads TGTGCCAGCAGTTACTCAGGGGCCGGAGGCTACACCTTC.

The chain joins TRBV5-4 to TRBJ2-7; 9 positions match TRBD2. The J segment lost 1 base and the V segment lost 2 bases, leaving 7 bases of the junction unmatched. Germline V CDR1 and CDR2: SGHNT, YYREEE (reference sequence). This CDR3 has 16 residues. DNA of the CDR3: TGTGCCAGCAGCTTAGCGGGGGGACCTACTTCCTACGAGCAGTACTTC. It is translated as CASSLAGGPTSYEQYF.